The clone carrying this T cell receptor beta chain was found a few times. The data were taken from a study of blood T cell repertoires in COVID-19. The V end was cut by 1 base, the J end by 3 bases, with 7 bases between. The germline V gene has CDR1 SGHTA and CDR2 FQGNSA. The CDR3 is 14 amino acids. Using immunoSEQ multiplex PCR, the repertoire was profiled, and TCRdb retains in-frame clones only, with some absent. The top ten hold 10% to 13% of the sample, which has some 230,000 clones, 70% to 90% seen once. The source material was peripheral blood. The TCR sequence derives from a woman aged 45-65 years with COVID-19, enrolled during active disease. This chain joins TRBV7-2 and TRBJ1-5; D ambiguous. The CDR3 spells CASSLGLPNQPQHF. The CDR3 bases are TGTGCCAGCAGCTTAGGACTCCCCAATCAGCCCCAGCATTTT.